This T cell receptor (beta chain) was identified in a study of CD8+ T cells in alopecia areata. Study summary: Treated individuals took tofacitinib by mouth, 5 to 10 mg twice daily.

Concerning this clone itself: The target antigen is unknown.

Extracted from the samples, RNA was reverse transcribed into cDNA to serve as the sequencing template. Data came from immunoSEQ multiplex PCR; TCRdb stores just in-frame clones and leaves some out. Of about 150,000 clones listed, around 60% are singletons. The study's findings and limits: Lesional scalp, especially alopecia totalis/universalis, showed higher clonality than normal scalp.

V dropped 4 bases and J dropped 4 bases, with 8 bases sitting between them. The germline gives CDR1 DFQATT, CDR2 SNEGSKA (reference sequence). CDR3 size: 11 residues. Sequences were derived from CD4+ T cells sorted from blood, sampled at week 0. The sequence was collected from a human donor with alopecia areata. V usage is TRBV20-1 and J usage is TRBJ2-7; D uncertain. CDR3 sequence reads: CSAIPAYEQYF. In DNA form, the CDR3 reads TGCAGTGCTATCCCAGCGTACGAGCAGTACTTC.